What follows are 29 T cell receptor beta chains derived from one specimen sequenced in a study of technical replicates of blood from a handful of donors. Using immunoSEQ multiplex PCR, the repertoire was profiled, and TCRdb retains in-frame clones only, with some absent. This table holds more than 90,000 clones, roughly 95% found once. The sequencing sample was made of T cells isolated from PBMCs. The receptors originated from a human donor in good health.

J is TRBJ2-3 and V is TRBV5-4; 8 nucleotides align to TRBD2. Trimming removed 0 bases from V and 5 bases from J; junction bases left unmatched: 8. Germline V lookup: CDR1 SGHNT, CDR2 YYREEE (reference sequence). This CDR3 is 16 amino acids long. The CDR3 nucleotides read TGTGCCAGCAGCTTGGTGCCTAGCGGGTGGGAAGATACGCAGTATTTT. The encoded protein is CASSLVPSGWEDTQYF.

The chain joins TRBV4-3 to TRBJ2-1; 9 nucleotides agree with TRBD2. This CDR3 contains 19 residues. J lost 7 bases, V lost 0 bases, and 16 bases had no gene match. The germline gives CDR1 LGHNA, CDR2 YSLEER. The chain's CDR3 is CASSQDPELAGPVGNEQFF. The DNA of the CDR3 is TGCGCCAGCAGCCAAGACCCGGAACTAGCGGGCCCAGTAGGGAATGAGCAGTTCTTC.

This clone came up once. V is TRBV29-1 and J is TRBJ2-1; 9 bases align to TRBD1. In germline, CDR1 is SQVTM, CDR2 ANQGSEA. Losses at the gene ends were 7 bases for V and 5 bases for J; bases not matched to a gene: 9. CDR3 size: 14 residues. The CDR3 sequence: CSDVGTGYNNEQFF. The CDR3 coding sequence is TGCAGCGACGTCGGGACAGGGTATAACAATGAGCAGTTCTTC.

The chain combines TRBV2 with TRBJ1-4; D uncertain. In germline, CDR1 is SNHLY, CDR2 FYNNEI. The CDR3 runs 14 residues. V shed 4 bases and J shed 7 bases, with 13 bases lying between them. CDR3 region: CASSVQAVGEKLFF. The DNA for the CDR3 is TGTGCCAGCAGTGTTCAGGCTGTAGGTGAAAAACTGTTTTTT.

For the CDR3, the DNA is TGCAGCGTTGAGGGGCCTAGCGGGGATGAGCAGTTCTTC. Amino acid sequence: CSVEGPSGDEQFF. This chain joins TRBV29-1 and TRBJ2-1; TRBD2 agrees at 9 bases. J was trimmed by 8 bases and V by 3 bases; bases with no gene match: 5. The germline V gene has CDR1 SQVTM and CDR2 ANQGSEA. The length of the CDR3 is 13 residues.

This chain's CDR3 is CASSYFGGRVREQYF. The DNA for the CDR3 is TGTGCCAGCAGTTACTTTGGCGGGAGAGTAAGGGAGCAGTACTTC. The J gene is TRBJ2-7, the V gene TRBV6-5; 7 bases are a match to TRBD2. CDR3 length: 15 residues. The germline CDR1 and CDR2 sequences are MNHEY and SVGAGI. V was pared by 1 base and J by 7 bases, with 10 bases of the junction left unmatched.

The chain uses TRBV9 and TRBJ2-5; D unresolved. The V gene's germline CDR1 is SGDLS and CDR2 YYNGEE. V dropped 4 bases and J dropped 8 bases, with 18 bases sitting between them. The CDR3 is made up of 14 amino acids. CDR3 residues: CASSSYLDFYTQYF. CDR3 nucleotides: TGTGCCAGCAGCTCCTATCTCGACTTCTATACCCAGTACTTC.

The chain has TRBV2 and TRBJ2-2, with D possibly TRBD1 on 5 matching bases. This CDR3 has 14 residues. Germline V CDR1 and CDR2: SNHLY, FYNNEI. V was clipped by 1 base and J by 8 bases, with 11 bases between them. CDR3 protein: CASSEGQGVGELFF. CDR3 bases: TGTGCCAGCAGTGAAGGGCAGGGTGTTGGGGAGCTGTTTTTT. Using reference TRBV2 and TRBJ2-2 for the parts outside the CDR3, the full variable domain is EPEVTQTPSHQVTQMGQEVILRCVPISNHLYFYWYRQILGQKVEFLVSFYNNEISEKSEIFDDQFSVERPDGSNFTLKIRSTKLEDSAMYFCASSEGQGVGELFFGEGSRLTVL.

The genes are TRBV19 and TRBJ2-1; 10 bases match TRBD2. The CDR3 is made up of 14 amino acids. Germline loops: CDR1 LNHDA, CDR2 SQIVND (reference sequence). The ends lost 8 bases at V and 5 bases at J; junction bases unmatched: 6. The CDR3 here is CASRPSGSHNEQFF. CDR3 sequence (DNA): TGTGCCAGTCGACCTAGCGGGAGCCACAATGAGCAGTTCTTC.

The V call is TRBV2, the J call TRBJ2-2; TRBD2 aligns across 7 bases. The J segment lost 7 bases and the V segment lost 4 bases, leaving 3 bases of the junction unmatched. This CDR3 region has 13 residues. Germline values: CDR1 SNHLY, CDR2 FYNNEI. CDR3 protein: CASSVSGGGELFF. CDR3 nucleotide sequence: TGTGCCAGCAGTGTTTCGGGGGGCGGGGAGCTGTTTTTT.

The V gene is TRBV6-5, the J gene TRBJ1-1; D unclear. The germline V and J ends were trimmed by 0 bases and 3 bases, with 14 bases remaining between them. This CDR3 spans 16 amino acids. Germline loops: CDR1 MNHEY, CDR2 SVGAGI. CDR3 bases: TGTGCCAGCAGTTACTCCCCCGGCCTCGGGTACACTGAAGCTTTCTTT. Its protein product is CASSYSPGLGYTEAFF.

The chain couples TRBV19 to TRBJ1-3; TRBD1 agrees at 8 bases. V was pared by 3 bases and J by 7 bases, with 8 bases of the junction left unmatched. The CDR3 is 15 residues long. CDR1 and CDR2 (germline): LNHDA, SQIVND (reference sequence). The DNA for the CDR3 is TGTGCCAGTAGTATGCGGACAGGGCTTGGGAACACCATATATTTT. Residues: CASSMRTGLGNTIYF.

Only one count was recorded for this clone. The V and J genes are TRBV2 and TRBJ1-2; maybe TRBD1 (5 bases). Trimming removed 10 bases from V and 2 bases from J, with 14 bases in between. The CDR3 consists of 13 residues. Germline V CDR1 and CDR2: SNHLY, FYNNEI. CDR3 nucleotide sequence: TGTGCCACTCCTGGGGGGATAAACTATGGCTACACCTTC. It encodes CATPGGINYGYTF.

The chain employs TRBV19 and TRBJ1-5, with D maybe TRBD1 (5 bases). V lost 6 bases and J 3 bases, leaving 18 bases between the germline ends. The V gene's germline CDR1 is LNHDA and CDR2 SQIVND (reference sequence). CDR3 length equals 16 residues. As DNA, the CDR3 is TGTGCCAGTAGCCCCCCCACAGGTCCTCTCAATCAGCCCCAGCATTTT. Its protein product is CASSPPTGPLNQPQHF.

The V gene is TRBV10-1, the J gene TRBJ2-3, with 11 bases fitting TRBD2. Germline V lookup: CDR1 WNHNN, CDR2 SYGVQD (reference sequence). The CDR3 spans 15 residues. V lost 3 bases, J lost 3 bases, and 2 bases stayed unmatched. Here the CDR3 reads CASSEGLAGTDTQYF. In nucleotides, the CDR3 is TGCGCCAGCAGTGAAGGACTAGCGGGTACAGATACGCAGTATTTT.

The chain has TRBV28 and TRBJ2-7, with a weak D call TRBD2 (6 bases). The germline gives CDR1 MDHEN, CDR2 SYDVKM. CDR3 size: 15 residues. V shed 2 bases and J shed 3 bases, with 14 bases lying between them. This CDR3 is CASSLAGLMIYEQYF. The CDR3 coding sequence is TGTGCCAGCAGTTTAGCGGGGCTTATGATCTACGAGCAGTACTTC. Looking up the rest from reference TRBV28 and TRBJ2-7 gives the full variable domain: DVKVTQSSRYLVKRTGEKVFLECVQDMDHENMFWYRQDPGLGLRLIYFSYDVKMKEKGDIPEGYSVSREKKERFSLILESASTNQTSMYLCASSLAGLMIYEQYFGPGTRLTVT.

The rearrangement links TRBV5-4 to TRBJ2-1; D uncertain. The CDR3 contains 15 residues. V was trimmed by 4 bases and J by 0 bases, leaving 11 bases between them. The V gene's germline CDR1 is SGHNT and CDR2 YYREEE (reference sequence). The CDR3 loop reads CASSPGPTSYNEQFF. The DNA of the CDR3 is TGTGCCAGCAGCCCGGGTCCCACCTCCTACAATGAGCAGTTCTTC.

The chain couples TRBV30 to TRBJ2-7; TRBD2 aligns across 7 bases. The CDR3 has 17 residues. The germline gives CDR1 GTSNPN, CDR2 SVGIG (reference sequence). CDR3 sequence reads: CARSRLLAVGGEYEQYF. CDR3 DNA: TGTGCTCGGTCAAGACTTTTAGCGGTTGGGGGGGAGTACGAGCAGTACTTC. Variable domain in full (rest from reference TRBV30 and TRBJ2-7): SQTIHQWPATLVQPVGSPLSLECTVEGTSNPNLYWYRQAAGRGLQLLFYSVGIGQISSEVPQNLSASRPQDRQFILSSKKLLLSDSGFYLCARSRLLAVGGEYEQYFGPGTRLTVT.

The gene calls are TRBV27 and TRBJ2-4, with a possible D match to TRBD2 (5 bases). This CDR3 has 15 residues. Germline CDR1 is MNHEY and CDR2 is SMNVEV (reference sequence). V was pared by 1 base and J by 4 bases, with 11 bases between. The CDR3 DNA reads TGTGCCAGCAGTTTATGGGCGGAGGCTAAAAACATTCAGTACTTC. Translating gives CASSLWAEAKNIQYF.

The chain links TRBV5-4 to TRBJ2-2; no clear D gene. CDR3 length equals 12 residues. The V end lost 3 bases, the J end lost 5 bases, and 5 bases lay between the germline ends. Germline loops: CDR1 SGHNT, CDR2 YYREEE (reference sequence). The CDR3 protein is CASSYLTGELFF. CDR3 nucleotides: TGTGCCAGCAGCTATCTTACCGGGGAGCTGTTTTTT.

V is TRBV5-1 and J is TRBJ2-7, with D tentatively TRBD2 (6 bases). Trimming removed 4 bases from V and 7 bases from J, with 24 bases in between. The CDR3 is 16 amino acids. Looked up from germline, CDR1 is SGHRS and CDR2 is YFSETQ. The CDR3 here is CASSTKQTSILGEQYF. CDR3 coding DNA: TGCGCCAGCAGCACTAAGCAGACTAGTATCCTGGGGGAGCAGTACTTC.

The V and J genes are TRBV7-2 and TRBJ2-7, with D maybe TRBD2 (5 bases). Looked up from germline, CDR1 is SGHTA and CDR2 is FQGNSA. This CDR3 contains 14 residues. The ends were cut back, 3 bases at V and 7 bases at J, with 16 bases in the middle. CDR3 DNA: TGTGCCAGCAGCTTTCAGGCCCTTTCGGGAGAGCAGTACTTC. Amino acids: CASSFQALSGEQYF.

This chain joins TRBV10-3 and TRBJ1-4; 8 nucleotides agree with TRBD1. The V segment lost 11 bases and the J segment 7 bases; nucleotides outside the gene matches: 9. The CDR3 runs to 13 residues. Germline V CDR1 and CDR2: ENHRY, SYGVKD. The CDR3 DNA reads as TGTGCCGCCAGGGGGCCAACAGGTGAAAAACTGTTTTTT. It translates to CAARGPTGEKLFF.

The chain links TRBV11-3 to TRBJ2-7, with D perhaps matching TRBD2 (5 bases). The CDR3 contains 15 residues. The germline CDR1 and CDR2 sequences are SGHNT and YENEEA. Deletions cut 1 base from V and 3 bases from J, with 13 bases between. CDR3 DNA: TGTGCCAGCAGCTTAGGATCCGTGGGGAGCTACGAGCAGTACTTC. Protein sequence: CASSLGSVGSYEQYF.

V gene TRBV10-3 combines with J gene TRBJ2-1; D is ambiguous. The V end was cut by 4 bases, the J end by 0 bases, with 7 bases between. Looked up from germline, CDR1 is ENHRY and CDR2 is SYGVKD. This CDR3 region has 14 residues. The CDR3 reads CAISGASSYNEQFF. The CDR3 nucleotides read TGTGCCATCAGTGGGGCCAGCTCCTACAATGAGCAGTTCTTC.

This clone has just a few counts. This chain joins TRBV5-6 and TRBJ1-5, with 12 nucleotides matching TRBD1. V was clipped by 4 bases and J by 6 bases; unmatched bases: 5. CDR1 and CDR2 from the germline V gene are SGHDT and YYEEEE. The CDR3 extends over 15 amino acids. The CDR3 DNA follows: TGTGCCAGCAGCAGGGACAGGGGGCTTAGTCAGCCCCAGCATTTT. Translated, it gives CASSRDRGLSQPQHF.

This clone was detected only once. The V and J genes are TRBV7-9 and TRBJ2-6; D possibly corresponds to TRBD2 (5 bases). Trimming left V 1 base short and J 2 bases short, with 9 bases between. CDR1 is SEHNR, CDR2 FQNEAQ, per germline (reference sequence). CDR3 length equals 16 residues. The CDR3 reads CASSLGSGTGANVLTF. DNA of the CDR3: TGTGCCAGCAGCTTAGGCTCGGGGACTGGGGCCAACGTCCTGACTTTC. Together with reference TRBV7-9 and TRBJ2-6, the CDR3 gives the full variable domain: DTGVSQNPRHKITKRGQNVTFRCDPISEHNRLYWYRQTLGQGPEFLTYFQNEAQLEKSRLLSDRFSAERPKGSFSTLEIQRTEQGDSAMYLCASSLGSGTGANVLTFGAGSRLTVL.

This sequence joins TRBV18 and TRBJ2-2; TRBD1 matches 8 bases. Germline CDR1 reads KGHSH; CDR2 reads LQKENI. V lost 4 bases and J lost 2; bases outside the gene matches: 12. The CDR3 loop spans 18 amino acids. CDR3 DNA sequence: TGTGCCAGCTCACTTACCGGGACAGGTCCTAGTAACACCGGGGAGCTGTTTTTT. Translated: CASSLTGTGPSNTGELFF.

The chain is built from TRBV4-2 and TRBJ2-1; no clear D gene. Germline values: CDR1 LGHNA, CDR2 YNFKEQ. This CDR3 is 15 amino acids long. The ends were cut back, 0 bases at V and 0 bases at J, with 6 bases in the middle. The CDR3 protein is CASSQEPGSYNEQFF. The DNA for the CDR3 is TGTGCCAGCAGCCAAGAGCCGGGCTCCTACAATGAGCAGTTCTTC.